Following are 10 T cell receptor beta chains from one sample sequenced in a study of shared clonotypes between healthy human individuals. This table comes from immunoSEQ multiplex PCR, and its TCRdb copy is limited to in-frame clones, with some not included. Counted here are 95,000 to 120,000 clones, 65% to 75% occurring once; the ten biggest clones make up roughly 25%. The sample consisted of memory CD8+ T cells sorted from blood. As to subset: CD45RO+ cells pooled with CCR7-negative TemRA cells. Every receptor here comes from a woman in her 30s in good health.

This sequence joins TRBV4-1 and TRBJ2-7; D is ambiguous. The CDR3 sequence is 13 residues long. Deletions cut 1 base from V and 4 bases from J, with 8 bases between. Germline V gene lookup returns CDR1 MGHRA and CDR2 YSYEKL. The CDR3 DNA is TGCGCCAGCAGCCAAGTTTGGGGATACGAGCAGTACTTC. It translates to CASSQVWGYEQYF.

The chain uses TRBV6-1 and TRBJ2-7; D gene unclear. The CDR3 is 13 amino acids. V lost 10 bases and J lost 0, with 13 bases in between. Germline values: CDR1 MNHNS, CDR2 SASEGT. The CDR3 spells CATRLGDSYEQYF. Written as DNA, the CDR3 is TGTGCCACACGGCTGGGTGACTCCTACGAGCAGTACTTC.

This clone was seen ten or more times. This chain links TRBV27 with TRBJ2-7; 13 positions agree with TRBD2. V dropped 7 bases and J dropped 5; count of bases not matched to a gene: 8. The CDR3 has 15 amino acids. Per germline, CDR1 MNHEY and CDR2 SMNVEV (reference sequence). The CDR3 DNA sequence: TGTGCCAGCAAACCGGGACTAGCGGGACAGAACGAGCAGTACTTC. It specifies CASKPGLAGQNEQYF.

V gene TRBV6-5 combines with J gene TRBJ2-7; TRBD1 matches 11 bases. CDR3 size: 14 residues. CDR1 and CDR2 from the germline V gene are MNHEY and SVGAGI. V dropped 5 bases and J dropped 6; count of bases not matched to a gene: 6. The CDR3 DNA reads as TGTGCCAGCAGTCTCGGGACAGGGGGTGGCGAGCAGTACTTC. Protein: CASSLGTGGGEQYF.

This clone occurred a few times. This chain joins TRBV5-6 and TRBJ2-7; D not resolved. V dropped 0 bases and J dropped 6 bases, with 10 bases sitting between them. Germline values: CDR1 SGHDT, CDR2 YYEEEE. The CDR3 has 13 amino acids. CDR3 region: CASSLAPPREQYF. The DNA for the CDR3 is TGTGCCAGCAGCTTGGCCCCTCCTCGCGAGCAGTACTTC.

The CDR3 bases are TGTGCCAGTAACTTCCGGGGGGGCACTGAAGCTTTCTTT. Translated: CASNFRGGTEAFF. V gene TRBV19 combines with J gene TRBJ1-1; possible D gene TRBD1, 5 bases. CDR1 and CDR2 (germline): LNHDA, SQIVND (reference sequence). The CDR3 runs 13 residues. With 7 bases removed from V and 4 bases from J, the gap between germline ends came to 13 bases.

This rearrangement joins TRBV30 to TRBJ2-1, with 13 bases matching TRBD2. Germline trimming cut 7 bases from V and 9 bases from J; bases unmatched to any gene: 6. In germline, CDR1 is GTSNPN, CDR2 SVGIG (reference sequence). There are 13 residues in the CDR3. CDR3 bases: TGTGCCTCCACTAGCGGGAGGGCCGGTGAGCAGTTCTTC. It yields the protein CASTSGRAGEQFF.

This clone was seen a handful of times. The V gene is TRBV29-1, the J gene TRBJ1-4, with D unclear. Germline V gene lookup returns CDR1 SQVTM and CDR2 ANQGSEA. The CDR3 has 15 residues. The ends were cut back, 6 bases at V and 7 bases at J, with 21 bases in the middle. The DNA of the CDR3 is TGCAGCGTCTTACTCGACGGGGTAAGCGCTGAAAAACTGTTTTTT. Encoded protein: CSVLLDGVSAEKLFF.

With respect to this clone: This may arise from a read error, as a much more abundant clone is one base away. The chain recombines TRBV6-6 with TRBJ2-7; a weak D match, TRBD2 (7 bases). CDR1 is MNHNY, CDR2 SVGAGI, per germline (reference sequence). The CDR3 is made up of 14 amino acids. With 5 bases removed from V and 0 bases from J, the gap between germline ends came to 11 bases. CDR3 DNA sequence: TGTGCCAGCAGTGGGAGGGGGAGCTCCTACGAGCAGTACTTC. Translation: CASSGRGSSYEQYF.

The chain uses TRBV7-9 and TRBJ2-7; TRBD1 matches at 7 bases. With 5 bases clipped from V and 0 bases from J, the junction kept 7 bases outside the gene matches. Germline assignment: CDR1 SEHNR and CDR2 FQNEAQ (reference sequence). CDR3 size: 15 residues. The CDR3 loop reads CASSPTGTASYEQYF. CDR3 coding DNA: TGTGCCAGCAGCCCTACCGGGACAGCCTCCTACGAGCAGTACTTC. The full variable domain, in which reference TRBV7-9 and TRBJ2-7 provide the parts outside the CDR3, is DTGVSQNPRHKITKRGQNVTFRCDPISEHNRLYWYRQTLGQGPEFLTYFQNEAQLEKSRLLSDRFSAERPKGSFSTLEIQRTEQGDSAMYLCASSPTGTASYEQYFGPGTRLTVT.